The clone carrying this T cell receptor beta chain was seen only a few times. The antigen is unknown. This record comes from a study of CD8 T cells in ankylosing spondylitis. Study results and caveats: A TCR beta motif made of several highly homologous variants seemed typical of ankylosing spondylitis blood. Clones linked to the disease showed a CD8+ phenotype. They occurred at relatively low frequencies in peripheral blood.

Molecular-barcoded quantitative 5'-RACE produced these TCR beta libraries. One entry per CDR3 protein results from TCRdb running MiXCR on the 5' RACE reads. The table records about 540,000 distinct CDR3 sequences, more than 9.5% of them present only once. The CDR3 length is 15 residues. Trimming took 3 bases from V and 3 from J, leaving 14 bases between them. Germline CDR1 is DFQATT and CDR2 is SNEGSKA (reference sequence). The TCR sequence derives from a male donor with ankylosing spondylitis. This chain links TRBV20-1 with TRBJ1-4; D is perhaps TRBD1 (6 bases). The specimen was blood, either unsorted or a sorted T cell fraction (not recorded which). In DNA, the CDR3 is TGCAGTGCTAGTGTCCTGGGGGGCTCTAATGAAAAACTGTTTTTT. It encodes CSASVLGGSNEKLFF.